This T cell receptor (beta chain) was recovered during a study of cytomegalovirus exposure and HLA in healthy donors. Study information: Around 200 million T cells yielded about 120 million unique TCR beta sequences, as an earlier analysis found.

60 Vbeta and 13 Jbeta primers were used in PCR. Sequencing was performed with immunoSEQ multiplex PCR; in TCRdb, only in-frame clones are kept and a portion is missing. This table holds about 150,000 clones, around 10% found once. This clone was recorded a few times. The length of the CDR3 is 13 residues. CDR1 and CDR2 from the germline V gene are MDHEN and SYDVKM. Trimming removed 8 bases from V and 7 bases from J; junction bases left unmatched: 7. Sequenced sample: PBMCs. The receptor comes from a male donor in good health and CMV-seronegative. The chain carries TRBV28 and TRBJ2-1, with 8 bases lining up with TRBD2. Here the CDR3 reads CASAASGWNEQFF. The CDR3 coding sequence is TGTGCCAGCGCGGCTAGCGGGTGGAATGAGCAGTTCTTC.